This T cell receptor (beta chain) was profiled in a study of blood T cell repertoires in COVID-19. Study-wide background: The origin of the acute and convalescent COVID-19 samples was the United States, Italy and Spain. PBMCs, B-cell-depleted T cells, or T cells provided the cDNA or gDNA that made up the material.

Sequencing used immunoSEQ multiplex PCR; TCRdb keeps in-frame clones, though not all of them. The sample has some 260,000 clones; roughly 90% are singletons. The V and J ends lost 2 bases and 5 bases respectively, with 4 bases between them. The CDR3 has 11 amino acids. Germline V gene sequence: CDR1 MRHNA, CDR2 SNTAGT. The TCR comes from a woman aged 40 to 50 who had recovered from COVID-19. V usage is TRBV6-4 and J usage is TRBJ2-7; D is ambiguous. The specimen was peripheral blood. CDR3 nucleotide sequence: TGTGCCAGCAGTGACCCTGACGAGCAGTACTTC. Residues: CASSDPDEQYF.